Below, one T cell receptor (beta chain) is given with its context. This sample was included in a study of monozygotic twins with inflammatory bowel disease. Germline loops: CDR1 SGHDT, CDR2 YYEEEE. The CDR3 contains 14 residues. Template switching added UMIs carrying a 6-nucleotide sample barcode. TCRdb reanalyzed the 5' RACE reads and collapses them to one entry per CDR3 protein, without DNA. This sample's table has roughly 150,000 distinct CDR3 sequences. The clonotype originates from a human donor with ulcerative colitis or Crohn's disease, or a healthy co-twin of an affected twin (not recorded which). The specimen was blood. This rearrangement joins TRBV5-6 to TRBJ1-2; as DNA is missing, the TRBD1 call by TCRdb cannot be tested. This chain's CDR3 is CASSFSRGDYGYTF.